The sequence of this TCR beta chain was determined in a study of cytomegalovirus exposure and HLA in healthy donors. Though nominally healthy at sampling, donors likely had unrecorded immune exposures. This clone was seen only a few times. Researchers ran the PCR with 60 Vbeta and 13 Jbeta primers. The repertoire was sequenced with immunoSEQ multiplex PCR; TCRdb's copy has only in-frame clones and lacks some. The sample yields about 150,000 clones, roughly 80% seen once. The sequence was collected from a man younger than 40 in good health and CMV-seropositive. Sequencing was done on a sample of PBMCs.

CDR3 in DNA: TGTGCCAGCAGTGAAGTCGGGGTCTGGGGCTACACCTTC. Translating gives CASSEVGVWGYTF. This rearrangement joins TRBV6-1 to TRBJ1-2; no reliable D call. The CDR3 loop spans 13 amino acids. Germline assignment: CDR1 MNHNS and CDR2 SASEGT. V was trimmed by 1 base and J by 8 bases, leaving 11 bases between them.